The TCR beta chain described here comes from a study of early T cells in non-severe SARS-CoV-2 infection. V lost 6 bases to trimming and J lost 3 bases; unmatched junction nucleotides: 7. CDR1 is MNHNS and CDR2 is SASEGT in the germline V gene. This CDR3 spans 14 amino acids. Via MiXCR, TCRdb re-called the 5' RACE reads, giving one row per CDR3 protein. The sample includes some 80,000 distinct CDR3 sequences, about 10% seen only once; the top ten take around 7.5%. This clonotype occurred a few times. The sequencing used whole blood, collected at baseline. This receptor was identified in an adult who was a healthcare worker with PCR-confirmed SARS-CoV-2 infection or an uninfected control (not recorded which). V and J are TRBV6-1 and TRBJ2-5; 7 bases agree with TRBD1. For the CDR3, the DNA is TGTGCCAGCAGCCGCAACAGGGGTGAAGAGACCCAGTACTTC. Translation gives CASSRNRGEETQYF.